The present TCR beta chain was sequenced within a study of response to subunit inactivated influenza vaccine. TCRdb reprocessed the RT-PCR reads via MiXCR and lists one record per CDR3 protein. The sample carries about 700,000 distinct CDR3 sequences, about 15% recorded once. In regard to this clonotype: The antigen is unknown.

There are 17 residues in the CDR3. Trimming removed 1 base from V and 0 bases from J, with 16 bases in between. CDR1 SGHVS and CDR2 FQNEAQ come from the germline V gene. Broader study findings: Each seasonal influenza vaccination recruits few new T cells, the authors suggested.

The J gene is TRBJ2-7, the V gene TRBV7-8; TRBD2 might be the D (7 bases). Material: PBMCs from blood, obtained 11 to 12 days after vaccination. The sequence was collected from a man over 45 who received an inactivated influenza vaccine. The CDR3 protein is CASSLVGGVGASYEQYF. The CDR3 coding sequence is TGTGCCAGCAGCTTAGTAGGGGGGGTGGGGGCCTCCTACGAGCAGTACTTC. Full variable domain (missing parts from reference TRBV7-8 and TRBJ2-7): GAGVSQSPRYKVAKRGQDVALRCDPISGHVSLFWYQQALGQGPEFLTYFQNEAQLDKSGLPSDRFFAERPEGSVSTLKIQRTQQEDSAVYLCASSLVGGVGASYEQYFGPGTRLTVT.